This TCR beta chain appears in the sequencing data of a study of shared clonotypes between healthy human individuals. The study's findings and limits: Generally, naive subsets came out with larger estimated richness than memory subsets.

The CDR3 length is 13 residues. V was shortened by 6 bases and J by 4 bases, with 10 bases between the two germline ends. The germline V gene has CDR1 SGHNT and CDR2 YYREEE (reference sequence). At deep level, the assay was performed. Profiled with immunoSEQ multiplex PCR; TCRdb holds only in-frame clones, not every one. The sample consists of about 1 million clones, more than 65% of them appearing once. About this clone: What it binds is not known.

This receptor was taken from a man younger than 30 in good health. This chain joins TRBV5-4 and TRBJ2-2; the D gene is possibly TRBD1 (5 bases). Source material: memory CD4+ T cells sorted from blood. The subset: CD45RA-negative fraction. DNA for the CDR3: TGTGCCAGCACCTTAAGGGGCACCGGGGAGCTGTTTTTT. Residues: CASTLRGTGELFF.